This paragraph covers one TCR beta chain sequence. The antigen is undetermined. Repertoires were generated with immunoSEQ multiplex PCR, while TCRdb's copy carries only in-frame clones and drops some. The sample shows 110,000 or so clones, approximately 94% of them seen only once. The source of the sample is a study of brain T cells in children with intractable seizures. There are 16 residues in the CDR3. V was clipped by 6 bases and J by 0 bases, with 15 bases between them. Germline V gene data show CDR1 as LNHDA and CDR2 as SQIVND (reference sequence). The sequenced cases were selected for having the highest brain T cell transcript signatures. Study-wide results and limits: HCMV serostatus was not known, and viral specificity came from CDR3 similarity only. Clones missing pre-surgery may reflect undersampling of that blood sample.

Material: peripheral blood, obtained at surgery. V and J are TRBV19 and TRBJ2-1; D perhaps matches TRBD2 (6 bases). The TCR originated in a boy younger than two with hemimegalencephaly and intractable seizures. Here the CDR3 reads CASSRGLPSSYNEQFF. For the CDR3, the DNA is TGTGCCAGTAGCCGAGGACTACCGAGCTCCTACAATGAGCAGTTCTTC. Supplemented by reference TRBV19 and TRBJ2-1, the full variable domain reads DGGITQSPKYLFRKEGQNVTLSCEQNLNHDAMYWYRQDPGQGLRLIYYSQIVNDFQKGDIAEGYSVSREKKESFPLTVTSAQKNPTAFYLCASSRGLPSSYNEQFFGPGTRLTVL.